This is a list of T cell receptor beta chains from one sample in a study of regulatory T cells in long-lasting Graves disease. TCRdb re-called the multiplex PCR reads through MiXCR, storing one row per CDR3 protein. The table lists some 490,000 distinct CDR3 sequences, 12% of them singletons. The same data also went into a second study, on T cells in Graves' hyperthyroidism and ophthalmopathy.

The sequences come from peripheral blood mononuclear cells (PBMCs), collected at new diagnosis, from a patient treated with antithyroid drugs. The origin of the receptors is a woman aged 25 to 39 with Graves disease. The CDR3 runs from the conserved cysteine through the conserved F or W. The D gene is left open where the match is weak. Rows give clone size only sometimes, using once, few, many, or a class for an expanded clone.

CDR3nt: TGTGCCAGCAGTTTATCGGTGCGGGGAGATCAGCCCCAGCATTTT
CDR3aa: CASSLSVRGDQPQHF
abundance: few
v_gene: TRBV27
d_gene: -
j_gene: TRBJ1-5

CDR3nt: TGTGCCTGGAGCCGAAAAGTGGCCAGCTATGGCTACACCTTC
CDR3aa: CAWSRKVASYGYTF
abundance: many
v_gene: TRBV30
d_gene: -
j_gene: TRBJ1-2

CDR3nt: TGTGCCAGCAGCACGGACAGATTGAACACTGAAGCTTTCTTT
CDR3aa: CASSTDRLNTEAFF
abundance: many
v_gene: TRBV11-1
d_gene: -
j_gene: TRBJ1-1

CDR3nt: TGCAGTGCTAGTAGTGTTCCGGGAGTCTACGAGCAGTACTTC
CDR3aa: CSASSVPGVYEQYF
abundance: few
v_gene: TRBV20-1
d_gene: -
j_gene: TRBJ2-7

CDR3nt: TGTGCCAGTAGTATCTCCCAGGGTCCGGGCGCTGAAGCTTTCTTT
CDR3aa: CASSISQGPGAEAFF
abundance: many
v_gene: TRBV19
d_gene: -
j_gene: TRBJ1-1

CDR3nt: TGCAGCGTTTTTTCTACCGGGACAGGGTTATCAGATACGCAGTATTTT
CDR3aa: CSVFSTGTGLSDTQYF
abundance: many
v_gene: TRBV29-1
d_gene: TRBD1
j_gene: TRBJ2-3

CDR3nt: TGTGCCAGCAGGGCGGGGACATCTAATGAAAAACTGTTTTTT
CDR3aa: CASRAGTSNEKLFF
abundance: -
v_gene: TRBV2
d_gene: -
j_gene: TRBJ1-4

CDR3nt: TGTGCCAGCAGCGTAGCTAAGGGGACAGGAAGCAACACTGAAGCTTTCTTT
CDR3aa: CASSVAKGTGSNTEAFF
abundance: -
v_gene: TRBV9
d_gene: TRBD1
j_gene: TRBJ1-1

CDR3nt: TGCGCCAGCACCCTGGTGGCGGGACTAGGGACCTACAATGAGCAGTTCTTC
CDR3aa: CASTLVAGLGTYNEQFF
abundance: many
v_gene: TRBV5-1
d_gene: TRBD2
j_gene: TRBJ2-1

CDR3nt: TGTGCCAGCAGGACTCCACCGGACAGGGATTACACTGAAGCTTTCTTT
CDR3aa: CASRTPPDRDYTEAFF
abundance: many
v_gene: TRBV6-1
d_gene: TRBD1
j_gene: TRBJ1-1

CDR3nt: TGTGCCAGCAGCTTCTTGGCTAGCGGGGAACCTACCCAGTTCTTC
CDR3aa: CASSFLASGEPTQFF
abundance: many
v_gene: TRBV7-8
d_gene: TRBD2
j_gene: TRBJ2-1

CDR3nt: TGTGCCAGCAAGGGACAGCTTCACAATCAGCCCCAGCATTTT
CDR3aa: CASKGQLHNQPQHF
abundance: few
v_gene: TRBV28
d_gene: TRBD1
j_gene: TRBJ1-5

CDR3nt: TGTGCCAGCAGACGACAGGGGAGCACTGAAGCTTTCTTT
CDR3aa: CASRRQGSTEAFF
abundance: many
v_gene: TRBV28
d_gene: TRBD1
j_gene: TRBJ1-1

CDR3nt: TGTGCCAGCAGATACGGGGTCCGGGACGAGCAGTACTTC
CDR3aa: CASRYGVRDEQYF
abundance: few
v_gene: TRBV6-2/TRBV6-3
d_gene: -
j_gene: TRBJ2-7

CDR3nt: TGTGCCAGCAGCGGAGTGGGACTAGCGGGAGGCTACGAGCAGTACTTC
CDR3aa: CASSGVGLAGGYEQYF
abundance: many
v_gene: TRBV7-2
d_gene: TRBD2
j_gene: TRBJ2-7

CDR3nt: TGCAGCGCCTACGGGGACGCTAGTCTCCTCTCGGATGAGCAGTTCTTC
CDR3aa: CSAYGDASLLSDEQFF
abundance: many
v_gene: TRBV29-1
d_gene: -
j_gene: TRBJ2-1

CDR3nt: TGTGCCAGCAGGCATCGGGGGGGGACGTTATACGAGCAGTACTTC
CDR3aa: CASRHRGGTLYEQYF
abundance: many
v_gene: TRBV27
d_gene: TRBD2
j_gene: TRBJ2-7

CDR3nt: TGTGCCAGCAGCTCCCAAGCCAGACTTTCTGGGGCCAACGTCCTGACTTTC
CDR3aa: CASSSQARLSGANVLTF
abundance: few
v_gene: TRBV7-2
d_gene: -
j_gene: TRBJ2-6

CDR3nt: TGTGCCAGTACCCCCCTTCAAATGAACACTGAAGCTTTCTTT
CDR3aa: CASTPLQMNTEAFF
abundance: few
v_gene: TRBV19
d_gene: -
j_gene: TRBJ1-1

CDR3nt: TGTGCCAGCAGTCCCCGGCAGAGGGGACGGGATGGCTACACCTTC
CDR3aa: CASSPRQRGRDGYTF
abundance: few
v_gene: TRBV12-3/TRBV12-4
d_gene: -
j_gene: TRBJ1-2

CDR3nt: TGTGCCAGCAGCTTAGGCAGGGCGGGAGCCCCCTACGAGCAGTACTTC
CDR3aa: CASSLGRAGAPYEQYF
abundance: -
v_gene: TRBV9
d_gene: TRBD2
j_gene: TRBJ2-7

CDR3nt: TGTGCCAGCAGCACCTTGGGGTCTGGGGCCAACGTCCTGACTTTC
CDR3aa: CASSTLGSGANVLTF
abundance: many
v_gene: TRBV27
d_gene: -
j_gene: TRBJ2-6

CDR3nt: TGTGCCAGCAGAGTACAGGGGGCGGGGTATGGTACCGACAATGAGCAGTTCTTC
CDR3aa: CASRVQGAGYGTDNEQFF
abundance: few
v_gene: TRBV6-2/TRBV6-3
d_gene: TRBD1
j_gene: TRBJ2-1

CDR3nt: TGTGCCAGCAGCTTGGCCAATCACAATGAGCAGTTCTTC
CDR3aa: CASSLANHNEQFF
abundance: many
v_gene: TRBV18
d_gene: -
j_gene: TRBJ2-1

CDR3nt: TGTGCCAGCAGCTTAGTTTTAGTTGGAGTTTCTGGAAACACCATATATTTT
CDR3aa: CASSLVLVGVSGNTIYF
abundance: -
v_gene: TRBV7-2
d_gene: -
j_gene: TRBJ1-3

CDR3nt: TGTGCCAGCAGTGGAGGGGCTCTGGGTGAAAAACTGTTTTTT
CDR3aa: CASSGGALGEKLFF
abundance: -
v_gene: TRBV6-1
d_gene: -
j_gene: TRBJ1-4

CDR3nt: TGTGCCAGCAGCTTAGGGCAGGGGTTCTCTGGAAACACCATATATTTT
CDR3aa: CASSLGQGFSGNTIYF
abundance: many
v_gene: TRBV7-2
d_gene: -
j_gene: TRBJ1-3

CDR3nt: TGTGCCACCAGCAGAAAAAGGGGGGGGGGCAATCAGCCCCAGCATTTT
CDR3aa: CATSRKRGGGNQPQHF
abundance: few
v_gene: TRBV15
d_gene: -
j_gene: TRBJ1-5

CDR3nt: TGTGCCAGCAGTTACTCTCCGGGGACGGGCTCCTACGAGCAGTACTTC
CDR3aa: CASSYSPGTGSYEQYF
abundance: many
v_gene: TRBV6-5
d_gene: -
j_gene: TRBJ2-7

CDR3nt: TGTGCCAGCAGTTACAACAGGGGTACTGAAGCTTTCTTT
CDR3aa: CASSYNRGTEAFF
abundance: many
v_gene: TRBV6-5
d_gene: TRBD1
j_gene: TRBJ1-1

CDR3nt: TGTGCCAGCAGCTTCGCCGATTCACCCCTCCACTTT
CDR3aa: CASSFADSPLHF
abundance: few
v_gene: TRBV7-9
d_gene: -
j_gene: TRBJ1-6

CDR3nt: TGTGCCAGTAGTCGGTGGACTGCCGGGACAGGGGACACTGAAGCTTTCTTT
CDR3aa: CASSRWTAGTGDTEAFF
abundance: few
v_gene: TRBV19
d_gene: TRBD1
j_gene: TRBJ1-1

CDR3nt: TGTGCCAGCAGTTTATGGACGGGTCTAGCCAAAAACATTCAGTACTTC
CDR3aa: CASSLWTGLAKNIQYF
abundance: many
v_gene: TRBV28
d_gene: -
j_gene: TRBJ2-4

CDR3nt: TGTGCCAGTAGTATCGACAGCTCCGAGACCCAGTACTTC
CDR3aa: CASSIDSSETQYF
abundance: -
v_gene: TRBV19
d_gene: -
j_gene: TRBJ2-5

CDR3nt: TGTGCCAGCAGCAAGGGACTAACTACTTTATCCCAAGAGACCCAGTACTTC
CDR3aa: CASSKGLTTLSQETQYF
abundance: many
v_gene: TRBV11-2
d_gene: TRBD2
j_gene: TRBJ2-5

CDR3nt: TGTGCCAGCAGTCCGTTGGGGAGGGCAAATACGCAGTATTTT
CDR3aa: CASSPLGRANTQYF
abundance: many
v_gene: TRBV6-1
d_gene: TRBD2
j_gene: TRBJ2-3

CDR3nt: TGTGCCAGCAACAAACCGGGACTAGCGGAGGGGGGTGAGCAGTTCTTC
CDR3aa: CASNKPGLAEGGEQFF
abundance: -
v_gene: TRBV11-2
d_gene: TRBD2
j_gene: TRBJ2-1

CDR3nt: TGTGCCAGCAGCCCGACTATGGATGAGCAGTTCTTC
CDR3aa: CASSPTMDEQFF
abundance: -
v_gene: TRBV7-9
d_gene: -
j_gene: TRBJ2-1

CDR3nt: TGTGCCAGCAGTATTCCGGGGCCAGGGGGAAGAGATACGCAGTATTTT
CDR3aa: CASSIPGPGGRDTQYF
abundance: -
v_gene: TRBV5-4
d_gene: TRBD1
j_gene: TRBJ2-3

CDR3nt: TGCGCCAGCAGGAGATACAGGACAGGGATTAACACTGAAGCTTTCTTT
CDR3aa: CASRRYRTGINTEAFF
abundance: many
v_gene: TRBV10-2
d_gene: TRBD1
j_gene: TRBJ1-1

CDR3nt: TGCAGCGTCCGGACAGGGCGAGAGCCCCAGCATTTT
CDR3aa: CSVRTGREPQHF
abundance: many
v_gene: TRBV29-1
d_gene: TRBD1
j_gene: TRBJ1-5

CDR3nt: TGTGCCATCAGTCCCGAACCCCGGGAAGCTTTCTTT
CDR3aa: CAISPEPREAFF
abundance: many
v_gene: TRBV10-3
d_gene: -
j_gene: TRBJ1-1

CDR3nt: TGTGCCACCAGCCCGAGCAGAACGACTGAAGCTTTCTTT
CDR3aa: CATSPSRTTEAFF
abundance: few
v_gene: TRBV15
d_gene: -
j_gene: TRBJ1-1

CDR3nt: TGTGCTTCCCACGAGACAGGGGACTATGGCTACACCTTC
CDR3aa: CASHETGDYGYTF
abundance: -
v_gene: TRBV5-4
d_gene: TRBD1
j_gene: TRBJ1-2

CDR3nt: TGTGCCACCAGCAGGGGGACGATGGGGGACTATGGCTACACCTTC
CDR3aa: CATSRGTMGDYGYTF
abundance: -
v_gene: TRBV15
d_gene: -
j_gene: TRBJ1-2

CDR3nt: TGTGCCAGCAGCCAAGACTGGGGACGACTAGAATCGTGTGATACGCAGTATTTT
CDR3aa: CASSQDWGRLESCDTQYF
abundance: many
v_gene: TRBV3-1
d_gene: -
j_gene: TRBJ2-3

CDR3nt: TGTGCCAGCAGTGAATACAGGGGAAACACCGGGGAGCTGTTTTTT
CDR3aa: CASSEYRGNTGELFF
abundance: many
v_gene: TRBV6-2/TRBV6-3
d_gene: TRBD1
j_gene: TRBJ2-2

CDR3nt: TGCAGCGTTTCAGTGCTGCTCCTCGGGTACAATGAGCAGTTCTTC
CDR3aa: CSVSVLLLGYNEQFF
abundance: -
v_gene: TRBV29-1
d_gene: -
j_gene: TRBJ2-1